One sample yielded the 21 T cell receptor beta chains listed below, sequenced in a study of cytomegalovirus exposure and HLA in healthy donors. This PCR relied on a set of 60 Vbeta primers and 13 Jbeta primers. Sequenced by immunoSEQ multiplex PCR; TCRdb stores in-frame clones only, minus some. This sample has tens of thousands of clones, with 65% to 80% found just once. Sequencing was carried out using PBMCs. The receptors come from a woman aged 50 to 60 in good health and CMV-seropositive.

This clone was found once. The V gene is TRBV7-6, the J gene TRBJ2-2; D remains unclear. With 5 bases removed from V and 2 bases from J, the gap between germline ends came to 3 bases. CDR1 and CDR2 from the germline V gene are SGHVS and FNYEAQ. This CDR3 has 12 residues. The CDR3 region has the DNA TGTGCCAGCAGCCTCAACACCGGGGAGCTGTTTTTT. It specifies CASSLNTGELFF.

This chain joins TRBV11-2 and TRBJ2-5; D call uncertain. CDR1 and CDR2 (germline): SGHAT, FQNNGV. CDR3 length: 13 amino acids. V was shortened by 10 bases and J by 2 bases, with 14 bases between the two germline ends. The CDR3 here is CATRGGPQETQYF. The CDR3 DNA follows: TGTGCCACCCGTGGTGGGCCGCAAGAGACCCAGTACTTC.

The genes are TRBV28 and TRBJ2-3; 15 bases align to TRBD2. Germline assignment: CDR1 MDHEN and CDR2 SYDVKM. The CDR3 spans 17 residues. The V segment lost 3 bases and the J segment 3 bases; nucleotides outside the gene matches: 4. The CDR3: CASSFWTSGRETDTQYF. DNA of the CDR3: TGTGCCAGCAGTTTTTGGACTAGCGGGAGGGAGACAGATACGCAGTATTTT.

The CDR3 is CATSGQGSSYGYTF. DNA for the CDR3: TGTGCCACCAGCGGACAGGGATCTTCCTATGGCTACACCTTC. The chain joins TRBV15 to TRBJ1-2; 8 nucleotides line up with TRBD1. V lost 5 bases and J lost 4; bases outside the gene matches: 6. Germline lookup yields CDR1 LNHNV and CDR2 YYDKDF (reference sequence). This CDR3 is 14 amino acids long.

On this clone itself: At one boundary the junction diverges from the germline segment, which might be a read error. This chain links TRBV7-9 with TRBJ2-2; 10 bases line up with TRBD1. Germline CDR1 and CDR2: SEHNR and FQNEAQ (reference sequence). This CDR3 comprises 16 residues. The DNA for the CDR3 is TGTTCCAGCAGCTTGGGGACAGGGGTTGGCACCGGGGAGCTGTTTTTT. Amino acids: CSSSLGTGVGTGELFF.

The rearrangement joins TRBV28 to TRBJ2-7, with 11 bases identical to TRBD2. Germline V lookup: CDR1 MDHEN, CDR2 SYDVKM. CDR3 length equals 13 residues. Trimming cost V 10 bases and J 5 bases; bases outside gene matches: 7. The CDR3 loop reads CATLAGDHDEQYF. The DNA of the CDR3 is TGTGCCACACTAGCGGGAGATCACGACGAGCAGTACTTC.

The chain couples TRBV18 to TRBJ2-1, with D possibly being TRBD1 (6 bases). CDR1 and CDR2 (germline): KGHSH, LQKENI. The CDR3 sequence is 16 residues long. The V and J ends lost 4 bases and 5 bases respectively, with 18 bases between them. The CDR3 protein is CASSRAGTSANNEQFF. The DNA of the CDR3 is TGTGCCAGCTCACGCGCCGGGACAAGCGCTAACAATGAGCAGTTCTTC.

As for this clone: The junction does not match germline at one end; this may be a read error. The CDR3 region has the DNA TGTGCCAGGGCCGACAGCTCTGGAGACACCATATATTTT. Encoded protein: CARADSSGDTIYF. The chain combines TRBV2 with TRBJ1-3; D might be TRBD1 (5 bases). CDR3 length: 13 residues. From germline, CDR1 is SNHLY and CDR2 FYNNEI.

The J gene is TRBJ2-3, the V gene TRBV5-1, with D tentatively TRBD2 (6 bases). Trimming stripped 7 bases from V and 4 bases from J, with 16 bases between. CDR1 is SGHRS, CDR2 YFSETQ, per germline. The CDR3 is 14 residues long. The CDR3 region has the DNA TGCGCCAGCTACCGGGAGTATGGGCCAGATACGCAGTATTTT. Translating it yields CASYREYGPDTQYF.

In its sample, this clone was seen a few times. At the DNA level, this CDR3 is encoded by other sequences in the same sample as well. The gene calls are TRBV14 and TRBJ2-3; 7 bases fit TRBD2. Germline CDR1 SGHDN, CDR2 FVKESK. CDR3 length: 16 amino acids. The junction had 6 bases not matched to a gene; V was cut back by 0 bases and J by 3 bases. The CDR3 DNA reads as TGTGCCAGCAGCCAAGATCTGGCGGGAGAGACAGATACGCAGTATTTT. Translated: CASSQDLAGETDTQYF.

The chain is built from TRBV5-6 and TRBJ1-1, with D maybe TRBD1 (5 bases). Trimming stripped 0 bases from V and 11 bases from J, with 14 bases between. The CDR3 covers 13 residues. Looked up from germline, CDR1 is SGHDT and CDR2 is YYEEEE. For the CDR3, the DNA is TGTGCCAGCAGCTTGGTAGGCAGGGCAACGGCTTTCTTT. It codes for CASSLVGRATAFF.

The rearrangement joins TRBV27 to TRBJ2-7, with D hard to call. In germline, CDR1 is MNHEY, CDR2 SMNVEV (reference sequence). There are 11 residues in the CDR3. Trimming left V 6 bases short and J 2 bases short, with 5 bases between. In DNA form, the CDR3 reads TGTGCCAGCAGGACAACCTACGAGCAGTACTTC. Amino acid sequence: CASRTTYEQYF.

This clone was recorded once. The V and J genes are TRBV28 and TRBJ1-6; unclear D gene. V shed 5 bases and J shed 8 bases, with 13 bases lying between them. Germline CDR1 is MDHEN and CDR2 is SYDVKM. The CDR3 runs to 14 residues. CDR3 in amino acids: CASSPPGSDSPLHF. CDR3 nucleotide sequence: TGTGCCAGCAGTCCTCCGGGGTCCGATTCACCCCTCCACTTT.

The rearrangement links TRBV19 to TRBJ2-7, with D tentatively TRBD1 (6 bases). V shed 10 bases and J shed 3 bases, with 13 bases lying between them. Germline-derived CDR1 and CDR2 are LNHDA and SQIVND (reference sequence). CDR3 size: 12 residues. In DNA form, the CDR3 reads TGTGCCAATCCCACAGGGATCTACGAGCAGTACTTC. Its protein product is CANPTGIYEQYF.

The chain joins TRBV7-2 to TRBJ2-5; 10 nucleotides align to TRBD2. Germline CDR1 is SGHTA and CDR2 is FQGNSA. The CDR3 is 15 amino acids. The junction had 9 bases not matched to a gene; V was cut back by 5 bases and J by 6 bases. CDR3 loop: CASSLGIAGGQTQYF. The CDR3 DNA reads TGTGCCAGCAGCCTCGGTATAGCGGGAGGACAGACCCAGTACTTC.

This rearrangement joins TRBV29-1 to TRBJ2-5, with 8 bases lining up with TRBD2. This CDR3 is 15 amino acids long. The junction had 9 bases not matched to a gene; V was cut back by 5 bases and J by 1 base. Germline V gives CDR1 SQVTM, CDR2 ANQGSEA. CDR3: CSVYDSGSPQETQYF. The CDR3 DNA sequence: TGCAGCGTTTACGACAGCGGGAGCCCCCAAGAGACCCAGTACTTC. The variable domain in full, with the rest retrieved from reference TRBV29-1 and TRBJ2-5, is SAVISQKPSRDICQRGTSLTIQCQVDSQVTMMFWYRQQPGQSLTLIATANQGSEATYESGFVIDKFPISRPNLTFSTLTVSNMSPEDSSIYLCSVYDSGSPQETQYFGPGTRLLVL.

This clone has only a few counts. The chain couples TRBV7-2 to TRBJ1-1; TRBD1 is a possible D gene (5 bases). Germline CDR1 is SGHTA and CDR2 is FQGNSA. CDR3 length equals 13 residues. Trimming left V 5 bases short and J 1 base short, with 8 bases between. CDR3 amino acids: CASSLTENTEAFF. The CDR3 nucleotides read TGTGCCAGCAGCCTGACAGAGAACACTGAAGCTTTCTTT. The entire variable domain, with the rest obtained from reference TRBV7-2 and TRBJ1-1, is as follows: GAGVSQSPSNKVTEKGKDVELRCDPISGHTALYWYRQSLGQGLEFLIYFQGNSAPDKSGLPSDRFSAERTGGSVSTLTIQRTQQEDSAVYLCASSLTENTEAFFGQGTRLTVV.

This clone was counted between two and nine times. The J gene is TRBJ1-2, the V gene TRBV10-3, with D tentatively TRBD1 (5 bases). The length of the CDR3 is 13 residues. The V gene lost 8 bases and the J gene lost 5 bases, with 15 bases spanning the gap. CDR1 ENHRY and CDR2 SYGVKD come from the germline V gene. The CDR3 sequence: CAIAGSGQYGYTF. The CDR3 bases are TGTGCCATCGCGGGGTCGGGGCAGTATGGCTACACCTTC.

This sequence joins TRBV18 and TRBJ2-5, with no clear D. The end of the DNA is better explained by TRBJ2-7, so the J call may be wrong. The germline V gene has CDR1 KGHSH and CDR2 LQKENI. The CDR3 loop spans 13 amino acids. Here the CDR3 DNA reads TGTGCCAGCTCACCGCGGCGCGGTTACGAGCAGTACTTC. Amino acids: CASSPRRGYEQYF.

The chain couples TRBV19 to TRBJ2-5, with D perhaps matching TRBD2 (6 bases). The J call is in doubt because the DNA end fits TRBJ2-7 better. Germline CDR1 and CDR2: LNHDA and SQIVND (reference sequence). The CDR3 loop spans 15 amino acids. CDR3 amino acids: CASSKGTGPSYEQYF. CDR3 DNA: TGTGCCAGTAGTAAGGGGACTGGGCCCTCCTACGAGCAGTACTTC.

The rearrangement uses TRBV7-8 and TRBJ1-1; 8 bases agree with TRBD1. J gave up 10 bases and V 5 bases, and 12 bases lay outside the gene matches. Germline V gene lookup returns CDR1 SGHVS and CDR2 FQNEAQ. CDR3 length: 14 amino acids. CDR3 sequence (DNA): TGTGCCAGCAGCCAGTCGGCAGGGGGCTATGGAGCTTTCTTT. It specifies CASSQSAGGYGAFF. Using reference TRBV7-8 and TRBJ1-1 for the parts outside the CDR3, the full variable domain is GAGVSQSPRYKVAKRGQDVALRCDPISGHVSLFWYQQALGQGPEFLTYFQNEAQLDKSGLPSDRFFAERPEGSVSTLKIQRTQQEDSAVYLCASSQSAGGYGAFFGQGTRLTVV.